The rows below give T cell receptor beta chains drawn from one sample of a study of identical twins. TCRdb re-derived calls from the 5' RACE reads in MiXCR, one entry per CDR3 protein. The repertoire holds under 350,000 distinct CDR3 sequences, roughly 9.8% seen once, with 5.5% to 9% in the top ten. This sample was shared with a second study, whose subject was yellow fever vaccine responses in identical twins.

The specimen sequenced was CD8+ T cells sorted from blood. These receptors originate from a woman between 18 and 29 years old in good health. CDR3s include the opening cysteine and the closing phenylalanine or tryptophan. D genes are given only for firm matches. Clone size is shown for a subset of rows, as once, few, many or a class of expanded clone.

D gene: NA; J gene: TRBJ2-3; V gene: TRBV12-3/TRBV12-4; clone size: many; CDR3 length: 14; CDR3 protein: CASSLVRATDTQYF; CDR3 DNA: TGTGCCAGCAGTTTAGTCAGGGCCACAGATACGCAGTATTTT
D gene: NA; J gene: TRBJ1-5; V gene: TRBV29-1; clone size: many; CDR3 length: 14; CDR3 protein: CSVRQGDIDQPQHF; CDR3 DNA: TGCAGCGTGCGACAAGGGGACATCGATCAGCCCCAGCATTTT
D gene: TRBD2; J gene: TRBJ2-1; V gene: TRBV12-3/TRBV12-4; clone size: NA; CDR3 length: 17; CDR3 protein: CASSTSRTSGRGNEQFF; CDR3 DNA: TGTGCCAGCAGCACCTCGCGGACTAGCGGGAGGGGGAATGAGCAGTTCTTC
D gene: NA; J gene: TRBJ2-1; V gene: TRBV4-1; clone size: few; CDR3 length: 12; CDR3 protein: CASSPRRGEQFF; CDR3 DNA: TGCGCCAGCAGCCCCCGACGTGGTGAGCAGTTCTTC
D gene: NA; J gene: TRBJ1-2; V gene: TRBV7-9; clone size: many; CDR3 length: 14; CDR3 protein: CASSPPGVGYGYTF; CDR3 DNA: TGTGCCAGCAGCCCGCCGGGGGTCGGGTATGGCTACACCTTC
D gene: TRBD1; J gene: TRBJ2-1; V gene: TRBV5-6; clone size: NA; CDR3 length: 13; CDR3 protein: CASTWDRDNEQFF; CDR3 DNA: TGTGCCTCGACGTGGGACAGAGACAATGAGCAGTTCTTC
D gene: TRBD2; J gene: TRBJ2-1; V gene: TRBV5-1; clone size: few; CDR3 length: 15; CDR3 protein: CASSSSGGTYNEQFF; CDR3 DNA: TGCGCCAGCAGCTCTAGCGGGGGGACCTACAATGAGCAGTTCTTC
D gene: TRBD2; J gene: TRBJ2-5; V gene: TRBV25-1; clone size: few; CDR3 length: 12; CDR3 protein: CASVGGEETQYF; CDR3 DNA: TGTGCCAGCGTGGGGGGGGAAGAGACCCAGTACTTC
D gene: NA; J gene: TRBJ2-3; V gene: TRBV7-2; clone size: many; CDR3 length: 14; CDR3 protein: CASSFPEFTDTQYF; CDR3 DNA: TGTGCCAGCAGCTTTCCAGAGTTCACAGATACGCAGTATTTC
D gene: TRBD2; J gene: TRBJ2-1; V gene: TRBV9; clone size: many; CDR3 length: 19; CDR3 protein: CASSAAMGTSGGTYNEQFF; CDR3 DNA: TGTGCCAGCAGCGCCGCTATGGGCACTAGCGGAGGTACCTACAATGAGCAGTTCTTC
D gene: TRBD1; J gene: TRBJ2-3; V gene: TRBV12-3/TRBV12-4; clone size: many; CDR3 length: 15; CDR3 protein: CASTLWGTGDGTQYF; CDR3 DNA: TGTGCCAGCACCCTTTGGGGGACAGGGGATGGTACGCAGTATTTT
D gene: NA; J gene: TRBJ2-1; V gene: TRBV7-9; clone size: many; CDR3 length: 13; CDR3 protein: CASSPPGAIEQFF; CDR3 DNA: TGTGCCAGCAGCCCTCCAGGGGCGATTGAGCAGTTCTTC
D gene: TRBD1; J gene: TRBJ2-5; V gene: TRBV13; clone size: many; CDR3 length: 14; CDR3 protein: CASSWGTGEETQYF; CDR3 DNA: TGTGCCAGCAGCTGGGGGACAGGAGAAGAGACCCAGTACTTC
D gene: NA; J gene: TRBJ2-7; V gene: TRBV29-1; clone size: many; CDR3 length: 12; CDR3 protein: CSVEDIRNEQYF; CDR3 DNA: TGCAGCGTTGAAGACATAAGGAACGAGCAGTACTTC
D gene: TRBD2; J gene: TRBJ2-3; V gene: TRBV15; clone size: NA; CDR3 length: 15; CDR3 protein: CATSRARGGADTQYF; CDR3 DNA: TGTGCCACCAGCAGAGCTCGGGGAGGGGCAGATACGCAGTATTTT
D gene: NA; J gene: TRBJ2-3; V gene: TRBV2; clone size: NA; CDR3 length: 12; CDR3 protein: CASSGETDTQYF; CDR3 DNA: TGTGCCAGCTCAGGGGAGACAGATACGCAGTATTTT
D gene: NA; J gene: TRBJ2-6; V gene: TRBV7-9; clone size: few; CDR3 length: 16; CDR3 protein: CASSPWGAAGANVLTF; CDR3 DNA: TGTGCCAGCAGCCCATGGGGGGCCGCCGGGGCCAACGTCCTGACTTTC
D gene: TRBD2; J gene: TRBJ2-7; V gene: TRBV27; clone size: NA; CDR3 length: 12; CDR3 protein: CASGTSGNEQYF; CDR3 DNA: TGTGCCAGCGGGACTAGCGGGAACGAGCAGTACTTC
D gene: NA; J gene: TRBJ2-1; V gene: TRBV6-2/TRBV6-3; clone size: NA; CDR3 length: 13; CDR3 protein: CASSSGVANEQFF; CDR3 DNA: TGTGCCAGCAGCTCCGGGGTGGCCAATGAGCAGTTCTTC
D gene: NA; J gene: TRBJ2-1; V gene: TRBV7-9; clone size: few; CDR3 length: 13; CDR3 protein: CASSLELSNEQFF; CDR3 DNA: TGTGCCAGCAGCTTAGAGCTTAGCAATGAGCAGTTCTTC
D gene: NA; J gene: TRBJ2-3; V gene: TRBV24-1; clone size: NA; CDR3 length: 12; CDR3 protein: CATGGGTDTQYF; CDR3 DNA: TGTGCCACCGGTGGGGGCACAGATACGCAGTATTTT
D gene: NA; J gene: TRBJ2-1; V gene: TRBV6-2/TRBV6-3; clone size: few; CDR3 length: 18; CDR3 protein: CASSHQNYSETSYNEQFF; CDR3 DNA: TGTGCCAGCAGTCACCAAAATTATAGCGAAACCTCCTACAATGAGCAGTTCTTC
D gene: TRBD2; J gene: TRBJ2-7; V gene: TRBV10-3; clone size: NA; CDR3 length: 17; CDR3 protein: CAISEKTSGRGANEQYF; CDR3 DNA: TGTGCCATCAGTGAAAAGACTAGCGGGAGGGGAGCCAACGAGCAGTACTTC
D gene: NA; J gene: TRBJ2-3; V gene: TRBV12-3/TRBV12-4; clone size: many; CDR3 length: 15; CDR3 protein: CASRSRGELTDTQYF; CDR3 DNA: TGTGCCAGCAGATCACGCGGGGAGCTGACAGATACGCAGTATTTT
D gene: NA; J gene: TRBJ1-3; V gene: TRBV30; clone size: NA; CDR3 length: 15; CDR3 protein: CAWSATDYSGNTIYF; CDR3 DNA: TGTGCCTGGAGTGCGACAGACTACTCTGGAAACACCATATATTTT
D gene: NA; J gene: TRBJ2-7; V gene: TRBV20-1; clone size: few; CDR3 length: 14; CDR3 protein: CSASYLNPSYEQYF; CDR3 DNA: TGCAGTGCTAGTTATCTTAACCCGTCCTACGAGCAGTACTTC
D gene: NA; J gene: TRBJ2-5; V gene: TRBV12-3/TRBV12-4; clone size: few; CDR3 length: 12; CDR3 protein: CASSDRTETQYF; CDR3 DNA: TGTGCCAGCAGTGACAGAACAGAGACCCAGTACTTC
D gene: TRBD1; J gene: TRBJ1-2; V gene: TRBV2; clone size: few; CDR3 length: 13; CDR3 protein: CATLQGTNYGYTF; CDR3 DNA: TGTGCCACCTTACAGGGGACTAACTATGGCTACACCTTC
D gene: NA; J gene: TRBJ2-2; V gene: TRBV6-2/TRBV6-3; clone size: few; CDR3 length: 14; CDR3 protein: CASSFRGITGELFF; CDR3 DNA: TGTGCCAGCAGCTTCCGGGGTATCACCGGGGAGCTGTTTTTT
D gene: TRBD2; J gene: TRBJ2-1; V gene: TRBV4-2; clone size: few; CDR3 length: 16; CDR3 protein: CASSQGGLAVDNEQFF; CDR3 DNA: TGTGCCAGCAGCCAAGGCGGCCTAGCGGTAGACAATGAGCAGTTCTTC
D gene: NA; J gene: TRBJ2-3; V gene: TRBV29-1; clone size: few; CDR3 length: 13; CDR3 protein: CSVAGGNTDTQYF; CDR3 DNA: TGCAGCGTTGCAGGGGGGAACACAGATACGCAGTATTTT
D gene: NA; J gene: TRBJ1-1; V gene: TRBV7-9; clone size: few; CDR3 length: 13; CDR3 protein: CASSSLGGVEAFF; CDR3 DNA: TGTGCCAGCAGCTCTCTGGGAGGGGTTGAAGCTTTCTTT
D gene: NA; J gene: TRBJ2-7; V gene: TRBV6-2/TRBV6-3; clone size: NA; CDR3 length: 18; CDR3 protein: CASSSNLYREPLSYEQYF; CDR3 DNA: TGTGCCAGCAGTTCCAACCTCTACCGGGAGCCATTATCCTACGAGCAGTACTTC
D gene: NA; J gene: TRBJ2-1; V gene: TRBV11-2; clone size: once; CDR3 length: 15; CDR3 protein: CASSLVRGSYNEQFF; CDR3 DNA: TGTGCCAGCAGCTTAGTGCGGGGCTCCTACAATGAGCAGTTCTTC
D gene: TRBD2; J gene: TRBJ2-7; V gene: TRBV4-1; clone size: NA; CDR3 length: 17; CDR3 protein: CASSQGFRGLAYYEQYF; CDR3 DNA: TGCGCCAGCAGCCAGGGGTTCCGGGGACTAGCTTACTACGAGCAGTACTTC
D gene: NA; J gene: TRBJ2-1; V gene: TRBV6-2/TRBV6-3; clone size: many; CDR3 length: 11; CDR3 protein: CASSWLGEQFF; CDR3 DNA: TGTGCCAGCAGTTGGCTTGGTGAGCAGTTCTTC
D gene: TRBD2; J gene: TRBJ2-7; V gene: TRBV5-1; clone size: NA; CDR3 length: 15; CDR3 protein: CASSLRGGTGYEQYF; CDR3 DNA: TGCGCCAGCAGCTTGCGGGGGGGGACGGGCTACGAGCAGTACTTC
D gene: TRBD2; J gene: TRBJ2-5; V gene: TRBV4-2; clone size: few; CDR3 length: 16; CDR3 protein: CASSQEVGGDDETQYF; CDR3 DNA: TGTGCCAGCAGCCAAGAAGTGGGGGGGGATGATGAGACCCAGTACTTC
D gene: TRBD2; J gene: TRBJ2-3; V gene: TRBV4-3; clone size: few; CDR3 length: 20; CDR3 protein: CASSQTLQREFTLGLDTQYF; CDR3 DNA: TGCGCCAGCAGCCAAACCCTCCAGCGGGAGTTCACCCTAGGATTAGATACGCAGTATTTT
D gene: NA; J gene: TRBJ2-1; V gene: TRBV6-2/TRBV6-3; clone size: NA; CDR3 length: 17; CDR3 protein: CASSLWVGPHSTNEQFF; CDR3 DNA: TGTGCCAGCAGTTTGTGGGTCGGACCCCACTCAACAAATGAGCAGTTCTTC
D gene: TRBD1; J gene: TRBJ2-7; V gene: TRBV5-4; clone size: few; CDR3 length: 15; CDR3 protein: CASSLAGTGNGEQYF; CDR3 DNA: TGTGCCAGCAGCTTGGCCGGGACAGGGAACGGCGAGCAGTACTTC
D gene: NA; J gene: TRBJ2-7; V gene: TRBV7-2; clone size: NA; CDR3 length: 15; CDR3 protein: CASSLELIFSYEQYF; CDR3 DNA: TGTGCCAGCAGCTTAGAACTGATTTTCTCCTACGAGCAGTACTTC
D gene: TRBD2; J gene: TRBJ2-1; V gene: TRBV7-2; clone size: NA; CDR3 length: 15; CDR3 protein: CASSESGGAENEQFF; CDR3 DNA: TGTGCCAGCAGCGAGAGCGGGGGGGCCGAAAATGAGCAGTTCTTC